One and the same sample provided the 6 T cell receptor beta chains below, sequenced in a study of cytomegalovirus exposure and HLA in healthy donors. Both 60 Vbeta primers and 13 Jbeta primers went into the PCR. Clones were read by immunoSEQ multiplex PCR, and TCRdb kept only the in-frame ones, dropping some. Found here are some 140,000 clones, roughly 83% of them singletons; the top ten hold 2.5% to 3.5%. Sequences were obtained from PBMCs. All receptors come from a female donor in good health and CMV-seronegative.

This chain links TRBV2 with TRBJ2-5; D gene ambiguous. In germline, CDR1 is SNHLY, CDR2 FYNNEI. The CDR3 has 12 amino acids. Trimming removed 1 base from V and 7 bases from J, with 7 bases in between. CDR3 coding DNA: TGTGCCAGCAGTGAAGATTCGGGGACCCAGTACTTC. Translation gives CASSEDSGTQYF.

V usage is TRBV5-1 and J usage is TRBJ2-5, with D possibly TRBD1 on 5 matching bases. The CDR3 extends over 15 amino acids. V was trimmed by 0 bases and J by 2 bases, leaving 11 bases between them. The germline V gene encodes CDR1 SGHRS and CDR2 YFSETQ. CDR3 in amino acids: CASSLAQGRQETQYF. Here the CDR3 DNA reads TGCGCCAGCAGCTTGGCCCAGGGTCGGCAAGAGACCCAGTACTTC.

The chain links TRBV30 to TRBJ2-7, with 8 bases fitting TRBD2. Germline-derived CDR1 and CDR2 are GTSNPN and SVGIG (reference sequence). This CDR3 is built from 16 residues. After removal of 0 bases from V and 0 bases from J, the junction contained 7 bases not matched to a gene. This CDR3 is CAWSVVIAGGSYEQYF. The CDR3 region has the DNA TGTGCCTGGAGTGTAGTCATTGCGGGAGGCTCCTACGAGCAGTACTTC.

The chain carries TRBV6-5 and TRBJ1-2, with D hard to call. The length of the CDR3 is 12 residues. V was clipped by 7 bases and J by 4 bases, with 10 bases between them. Germline CDR1 is MNHEY and CDR2 is SVGAGI. CDR3 region: CASTGRVYGYTF. CDR3 DNA sequence: TGTGCCAGCACGGGAAGGGTCTATGGCTACACCTTC.

The CDR3 sequence: CASSVGQGRTGELFF. DNA for the CDR3: TGTGCCAGCAGCGTAGGGCAGGGTCGGACCGGGGAGCTGTTTTTT. The chain is built from TRBV9 and TRBJ2-2, with D perhaps TRBD1 (5 bases). Trimming took off 0 bases at V and 5 bases at J, with 11 bases between the two ends. Germline CDR1 SGDLS, CDR2 YYNGEE. The CDR3 consists of 15 residues.

The J gene is TRBJ1-1, the V gene TRBV4-3, with D hard to call. The V and J ends lost 2 bases and 4 bases respectively, with 11 bases between them. The CDR3 has 14 residues. In germline, CDR1 is LGHNA, CDR2 YSLEER. Here the CDR3 DNA reads TGCGCCAGCAGCCAATATACAGAGAGCACTGAAGCTTTCTTT. This codes for CASSQYTESTEAFF.